This T cell receptor (beta chain) was retrieved from a study of blood T cell repertoires in COVID-19. Study summary: Specimens from acute and convalescent COVID-19 originated in the United States, Italy and Spain. Sample material is recorded as cDNA or gDNA derived from T cells, B-cell-depleted T cells, or PBMCs.

Original processing methods: Amplification from reference gene primers served as the basis for estimated nucleated cell counts. TCRdb's copy holds only in-frame clones and misses some; the assay was immunoSEQ multiplex PCR. V, J and clone size were drawn from that table, and D and trimming were deduced from the DNA. The sample comprises around 260,000 clones, around 87% of which are singletons, and 3.6% rests with the top ten. The length of the CDR3 is 13 residues. CDR1 and CDR2 (germline): GTSNPN, SVGIG (reference sequence). Deletions cut 8 bases from V and 6 bases from J, with 20 bases between. The sample taken for sequencing was peripheral blood. This TCR was sampled from a man between 18 and 35 years old with active or convalescent COVID-19. The genes are TRBV30 and TRBJ2-7; D may be TRBD1 (6 bases). The CDR3 protein is CAGGVGGVAEQYF. Written as DNA, the CDR3 is TGTGCCGGTGGGGTAGGGGGAGTGGCCGAGCAGTACTTC.